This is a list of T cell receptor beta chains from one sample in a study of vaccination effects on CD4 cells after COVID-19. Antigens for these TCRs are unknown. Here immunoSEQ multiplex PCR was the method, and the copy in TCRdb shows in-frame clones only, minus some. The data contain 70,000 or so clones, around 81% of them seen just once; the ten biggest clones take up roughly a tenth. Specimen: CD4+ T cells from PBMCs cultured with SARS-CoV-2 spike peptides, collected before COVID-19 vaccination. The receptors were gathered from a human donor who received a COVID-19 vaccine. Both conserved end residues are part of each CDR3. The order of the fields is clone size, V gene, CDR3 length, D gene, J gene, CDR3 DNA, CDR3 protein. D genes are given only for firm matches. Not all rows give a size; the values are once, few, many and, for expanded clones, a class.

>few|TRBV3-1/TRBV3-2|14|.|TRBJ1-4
TGTGCCAGCAGCCAAGATGGTTGGGATGAAAAACTGTTTTTT
CASSQDGWDEKLFF
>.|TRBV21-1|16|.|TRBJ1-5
TGTGCCAGCAGCAAAGCTTGGTGGTATAGCAATCAGCCCCAGCATTTT
CASSKAWWYSNQPQHF
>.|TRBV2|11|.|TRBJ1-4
TGTGCCAGCAGTGGGAACCAGAAACTGTTTTTT
CASSGNQKLFF
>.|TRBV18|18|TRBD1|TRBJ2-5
TGTGCCAGCTCACCTAAGTTCATTCCGGGACAGGGACAAGAGACCCAGTACTTC
CASSPKFIPGQGQETQYF
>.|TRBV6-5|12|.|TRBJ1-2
TGTGCCAGCAGCGGGGGTTCCCGTGGCTACACCTTC
CASSGGSRGYTF
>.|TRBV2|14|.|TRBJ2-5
TGTGCCAGCAGCCTACAGCAAGGGCAAGAGACCCAGTACTTC
CASSLQQGQETQYF
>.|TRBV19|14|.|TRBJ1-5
TGTGCCAGTAGTCACAGGGAGAGCAATCAGCCCCAGCATTTT
CASSHRESNQPQHF
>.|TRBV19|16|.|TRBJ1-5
TGTGCCAGTAGTATTTTTAGGGATTATAGCAATCAGCCCCAGCATTTT
CASSIFRDYSNQPQHF
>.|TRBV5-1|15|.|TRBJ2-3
TGCGCCAGCAGCTTGGTGCTCCTCGGCACAGATACGCAGTATTTT
CASSLVLLGTDTQYF
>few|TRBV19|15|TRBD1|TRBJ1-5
TGTGCCAGTAGGCCCGGGACAGGGGTGGGTCAGCCCCAGCATTTT
CASRPGTGVGQPQHF
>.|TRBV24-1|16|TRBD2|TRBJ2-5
TGTGCCACCAGTGATTTAAGCGGGGGGCAGGAGGAGACCCAGTACTTC
CATSDLSGGQEETQYF
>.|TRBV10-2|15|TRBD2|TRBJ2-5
TGCGCCAGCAGTGTAGCGGGGGGGCCCCAAGAGACCCAGTACTTC
CASSVAGGPQETQYF
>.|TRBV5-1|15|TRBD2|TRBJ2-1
TGCGCCAGCAGCTCGTCGACTAGCGGGGGTGTTGAGCAGTTCTTC
CASSSSTSGGVEQFF
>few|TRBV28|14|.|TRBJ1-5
TGTGCCAGCAGTTTCGGAGGGACCAATCAGCCCCAGCATTTT
CASSFGGTNQPQHF
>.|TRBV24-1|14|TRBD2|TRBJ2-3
TGTGCCACCAGAAGAGCGGGGGGCCCAGATACGCAGTATTTT
CATRRAGGPDTQYF
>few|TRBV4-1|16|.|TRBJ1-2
TGCGCCAGCAGCCAAGTCGACCGCCCGGGAGGGTATGGCTACACCTTC
CASSQVDRPGGYGYTF
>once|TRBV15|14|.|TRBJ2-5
TGTGCCACCAGATGGGGGTCCTCCCAAGAGACCCAGTACTTC
CATRWGSSQETQYF
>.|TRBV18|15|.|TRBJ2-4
TGTGCCAGCTCACCCTCTCAGGGGGGGGACAGCATTCAGTACTTC
CASSPSQGGDSIQYF
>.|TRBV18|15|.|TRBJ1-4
TGTGCCAGCTCACCATCCCAGGGGATAATGGGGAAACTGTTTTTT
CASSPSQGIMGKLFF
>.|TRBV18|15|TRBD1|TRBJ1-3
TGTGCCAGCTCCCCGCCGGGACAGATTGGAAACACCATATATTTT
CASSPPGQIGNTIYF
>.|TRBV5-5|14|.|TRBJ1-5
TGTGCCAGCAGCTCGGGACCAAGCAATCAGCCCCAGCATTTT
CASSSGPSNQPQHF
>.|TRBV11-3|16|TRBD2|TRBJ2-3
TGTGCCAGCAGCTTAGCTGGGACTAGTGGCACAGATACGCAGTATTTT
CASSLAGTSGTDTQYF
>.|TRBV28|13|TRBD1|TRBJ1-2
TGTGCCAGCAAAGGACAGGTTAACTATGGCTACACCTTC
CASKGQVNYGYTF
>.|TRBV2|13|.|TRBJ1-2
TGTGCCAGCAGTCAGGTTCGGGAGTATGGCTACACCTTC
CASSQVREYGYTF
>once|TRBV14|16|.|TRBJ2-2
TGTGCCAGCAGCCAAGGTCGAAACAGGTTAAGGGAGGAGCTGTTTTTT
CASSQGRNRLREELFF
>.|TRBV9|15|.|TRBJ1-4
TGTGCCAGCAGCGTACTGGGCGAAAGTCATGAAAAACTGTTTTTT
CASSVLGESHEKLFF
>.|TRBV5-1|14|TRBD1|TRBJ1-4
TGCGCCAGCACCTCGGGACAGTTTGGTGAAAAACTGTTTTTT
CASTSGQFGEKLFF
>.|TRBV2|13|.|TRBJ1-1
TGTGCCAGCAGACAAACTCCGAACACTGAAGCTTTCTTT
CASRQTPNTEAFF
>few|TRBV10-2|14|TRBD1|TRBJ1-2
TGCGCCAGCCAGGACAGGGAGCGTAACTATGGCTACACCTTC
CASQDRERNYGYTF